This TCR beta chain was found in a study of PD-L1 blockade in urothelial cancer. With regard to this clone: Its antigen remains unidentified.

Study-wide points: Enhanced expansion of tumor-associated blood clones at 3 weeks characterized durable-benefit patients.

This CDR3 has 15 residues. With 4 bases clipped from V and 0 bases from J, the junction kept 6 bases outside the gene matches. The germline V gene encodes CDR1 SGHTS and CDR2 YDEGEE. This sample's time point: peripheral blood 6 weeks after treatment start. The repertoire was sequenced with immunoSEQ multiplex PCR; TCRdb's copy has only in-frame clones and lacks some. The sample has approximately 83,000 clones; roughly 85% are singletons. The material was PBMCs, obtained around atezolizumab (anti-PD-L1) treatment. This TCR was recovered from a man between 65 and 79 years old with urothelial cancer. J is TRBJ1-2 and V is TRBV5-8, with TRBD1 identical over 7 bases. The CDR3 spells CASSVPGQTNYGYTF. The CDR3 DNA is TGTGCCAGCAGCGTCCCGGGACAGACTAACTATGGCTACACCTTC.